A single sample is the source of the 21 T cell receptor beta chains below, sequenced in a study of cytomegalovirus exposure and HLA in healthy donors. It was with 60 Vbeta and 13 Jbeta primers that the PCR ran. Profiling relied on immunoSEQ multiplex PCR, and the TCRdb table lists in-frame clones only, not all of them. The sample comprises over 150,000 clones, roughly 87% of which are singletons, and less than 0.3% rests with the top ten. Sequenced sample: PBMCs. These TCRs come from a girl under two years old in good health and CMV-seronegative.

The CDR3: CASSELGAVRGGNEQFF. CDR3 DNA sequence: TGCGCCAGCAGTGAGTTGGGAGCGGTACGAGGAGGCAATGAGCAGTTCTTC. The chain is built from TRBV10-2 and TRBJ2-1; a possible D gene is TRBD2 (5 bases). The ends were cut back, 1 base at V and 6 bases at J, with 19 bases in the middle. CDR1 WSHSY and CDR2 SAAADI come from the germline V gene. This CDR3 comprises 17 residues.

V gene TRBV7-9 combines with J gene TRBJ2-7; D is uncertain. V was trimmed by 4 bases and J by 4 bases, leaving 8 bases between them. CDR1 is SEHNR, CDR2 FQNEAQ, per germline (reference sequence). This CDR3 spans 12 amino acids. CDR3 sequence (DNA): TGTGCCAGCAGCTGGGCAGATTACGAGCAGTACTTC. Its protein product is CASSWADYEQYF.

The J gene is TRBJ2-4, the V gene TRBV19; TRBD1 matches at 7 bases. The CDR3 sequence is 13 residues long. Per the germline V gene, CDR1 is LNHDA and CDR2 is SQIVND (reference sequence). The V gene end was trimmed by 8 bases and the J gene end by 9 bases; junction bases not matched to a gene: 10. The CDR3 DNA sequence: TGTGCCAGTGATAACAGGGGAACGGGCATTCAGTACTTC. As protein: CASDNRGTGIQYF.

This chain links TRBV13 with TRBJ1-2; 7 bases map to TRBD1. Trimming cost V 2 bases and J 0 bases; bases outside gene matches: 3. Looked up from germline, CDR1 is PRHDT and CDR2 is FYEKMQ (reference sequence). The CDR3 runs to 15 residues. CDR3 in DNA: TGTGCCAGCAGCTTAAGACAGGGAGCTAACTATGGCTACACCTTC. It encodes CASSLRQGANYGYTF.

The J gene is TRBJ2-7, the V gene TRBV11-2; D not certain. Germline V CDR1 and CDR2: SGHAT, FQNNGV. CDR3 size: 15 residues. Trimming stripped 1 base from V and 1 base from J, with 11 bases between. In nucleotides, the CDR3 is TGTGCCAGCAGCTTAGGGGCCGGATCTTCCTACGAGCAGTACTTC. Amino acids: CASSLGAGSSYEQYF.

The chain has TRBV6-5 and TRBJ2-5; TRBD2 matches 7 bases. The CDR3 is 12 amino acids. CDR1 and CDR2 from the germline V gene are MNHEY and SVGAGI. The V segment lost 8 bases and the J segment 7 bases; nucleotides outside the gene matches: 7. The chain's CDR3 is CASRAGPGTQYF. The DNA for the CDR3 is TGTGCCAGCCGAGCGGGGCCGGGGACCCAGTACTTC.

The gene calls are TRBV4-1 and TRBJ2-2; perhaps TRBD2 as D (5 bases). The CDR3 runs to 14 residues. Per germline, CDR1 MGHRA and CDR2 YSYEKL. Trimming pared 4 bases from V and 4 bases from J, leaving 10 bases between. The CDR3 region is CASSPRAGTGELFF. The CDR3 nucleotides read TGCGCCAGCAGCCCGAGGGCGGGCACCGGGGAGCTGTTTTTT.

The chain has TRBV2 and TRBJ1-1; D ambiguous. This CDR3 has 12 amino acids. Deletions cut 7 bases from V and 4 bases from J, with 10 bases between. CDR1 and CDR2 from the germline V gene are SNHLY and FYNNEI. The CDR3 sequence is CASTTRFTEAFF. CDR3 sequence (DNA): TGTGCCAGCACCACGAGATTCACTGAAGCTTTCTTT.

The chain uses TRBV30 and TRBJ2-1; TRBD2 matches 7 bases. The J segment lost 9 bases and the V segment lost 5 bases, leaving 10 bases of the junction unmatched. Looked up from germline, CDR1 is GTSNPN and CDR2 is SVGIG (reference sequence). The length of the CDR3 is 13 residues. CDR3: CAWDQAGSGEQFF. The CDR3 bases are TGTGCCTGGGATCAAGCGGGGAGTGGTGAGCAGTTCTTC.

V usage is TRBV10-3 and J usage is TRBJ2-3, with 9 bases that match TRBD2. J lost 1 base, V lost 5 bases, and 7 bases had no gene match. Germline CDR1 is ENHRY and CDR2 is SYGVKD. CDR3 length: 16 residues. The CDR3 loop is CAISYSGRGGTDTQYF. In nucleotides, the CDR3 is TGTGCCATCAGTTATAGCGGGAGAGGGGGCACAGATACGCAGTATTTT.

The CDR3 DNA sequence: TGTGCCAGCAGCGTAGAGGCTAGCGTTCTTTACAATGAGCAGTTCTTC. Translated: CASSVEASVLYNEQFF. The chain has TRBV9 and TRBJ2-1; D perhaps matches TRBD2 (6 bases). Trimming left V 0 bases short and J 4 bases short, with 14 bases between. The V gene's germline CDR1 is SGDLS and CDR2 YYNGEE. The CDR3 consists of 16 residues.

This clone came up a few times. The V and J genes are TRBV15 and TRBJ1-5, with D possibly TRBD1 on 5 matching bases. Germline lookup yields CDR1 LNHNV and CDR2 YYDKDF (reference sequence). CDR3 size: 17 residues. With 2 bases removed from V and 4 bases from J, the gap between germline ends came to 18 bases. For the CDR3, the DNA is TGTGCCACCAGCAGATCGCTGGCAGGAGGGGCGAATCAGCCCCAGCATTTT. Translated, it gives CATSRSLAGGANQPQHF.

The CDR3 loop is CASSVVPGLGENEQFF. The CDR3, as DNA: TGTGCCAGCAGCGTAGTTCCAGGACTAGGGGAAAATGAGCAGTTCTTC. V is TRBV9 and J is TRBJ2-1; 7 positions agree with TRBD2. The J segment lost 7 bases and the V segment lost 0 bases, leaving 10 bases of the junction unmatched. This CDR3 has 16 residues. Per germline, CDR1 SGDLS and CDR2 YYNGEE.

Turning to this clone: Germline is not matched at one junction end, which may reflect a read error. The V call is TRBV4-1, the J call TRBJ2-7; TRBD1 matches 9 bases. Germline values: CDR1 MGHRA, CDR2 YSYEKL. The CDR3 extends over 16 amino acids. This chain's CDR3 is CASSQVSGQGTYEQYF. The CDR3 DNA reads as TGCGCCAGCAGCCAAGTTTCGGGACAGGGAACCTACGAGCAGTACTTT.

CDR3 protein: CASPPVGSTSGSGTGELFF. For the CDR3, the DNA is TGTGCCAGCCCCCCCGTCGGGTCGACTAGCGGGAGCGGGACCGGGGAGCTGTTTTTT. The chain uses TRBV21-1 and TRBJ2-2; whether TRBD2, the table's D call, matches the DNA was not checked. TRBV21-1 is annotated as a pseudogene. The length of the CDR3 is 19 residues.

The J gene is TRBJ1-5, the V gene TRBV2; 9 nucleotides align to TRBD1. V shed 7 bases and J 7 bases; nucleotides not matched to a gene: 5. CDR3 length: 13 residues. The V gene's germline CDR1 is SNHLY and CDR2 FYNNEI. The CDR3 protein is CASTGTGLQPQHF. In DNA, the CDR3 is TGTGCCAGCACCGGGACAGGGCTCCAGCCCCAGCATTTT. Complete variable domain (other parts from reference TRBV2 and TRBJ1-5): EPEVTQTPSHQVTQMGQEVILRCVPISNHLYFYWYRQILGQKVEFLVSFYNNEISEKSEIFDDQFSVERPDGSNFTLKIRSTKLEDSAMYFCASTGTGLQPQHFGDGTRLSIL.

The V call is TRBV5-1, the J call TRBJ1-1, with D hard to call. Germline-derived CDR1 and CDR2 are SGHRS and YFSETQ. V was trimmed by 2 bases and J by 4 bases, leaving 9 bases between them. The CDR3 length is 13 residues. The CDR3, as DNA: TGCGCCAGCAGCTTACTGGGAGCCACTGAAGCTTTCTTT. Protein sequence: CASSLLGATEAFF.

This sequence joins TRBV9 and TRBJ2-5; 9 bases map to TRBD1. The length of the CDR3 is 15 residues. V was clipped by 3 bases and J by 4 bases; unmatched bases: 7. From germline, CDR1 is SGDLS and CDR2 YYNGEE. DNA of the CDR3: TGTGCCAGCAGCGCAGGACAGGGGCAGGGAGAGACCCAGTACTTC. Its translation: CASSAGQGQGETQYF.

V gene TRBV2 combines with J gene TRBJ2-7; 7 bases are shared with TRBD2. The CDR3 has 16 residues. Germline CDR1 SNHLY, CDR2 FYNNEI. After removal of 7 bases from V and 0 bases from J, the junction contained 12 bases not matched to a gene. CDR3 in amino acids: CASTQQAGPSSYEQYF. As DNA, the CDR3 is TGTGCCAGCACCCAACAAGCGGGGCCGAGCTCCTACGAGCAGTACTTC.

The genes are TRBV5-4 and TRBJ2-5; D perhaps matches TRBD1 (6 bases). The CDR3 has 15 amino acids. CDR1 and CDR2 (germline): SGHNT, YYREEE (reference sequence). Trimming left V 0 bases short and J 2 bases short, with 11 bases between. The CDR3 sequence is CASSLGPGEQETQYF. In DNA form, the CDR3 reads TGTGCCAGCAGCTTGGGGCCAGGGGAACAAGAGACCCAGTACTTC. The entire variable domain, with the rest obtained from reference TRBV5-4 and TRBJ2-5, is as follows: ETGVTQSPTHLIKTRGQQVTLRCSSQSGHNTVSWYQQALGQGPQFIFQYYREEENGRGNFPPRFSGLQFPNYSSELNVNALELDDSALYLCASSLGPGEQETQYFGPGTRLLVL.

The gene calls are TRBV2 and TRBJ2-5; 9 nucleotides line up with TRBD1. Germline V gives CDR1 SNHLY, CDR2 FYNNEI. This CDR3 region has 14 residues. The trim removed 6 bases at V and 4 bases at J, leaving 6 bases unmatched. This CDR3 is CASSSDRGLETQYF. As DNA, the CDR3 is TGTGCCAGCAGCTCTGACAGGGGGTTAGAGACCCAGTACTTC.